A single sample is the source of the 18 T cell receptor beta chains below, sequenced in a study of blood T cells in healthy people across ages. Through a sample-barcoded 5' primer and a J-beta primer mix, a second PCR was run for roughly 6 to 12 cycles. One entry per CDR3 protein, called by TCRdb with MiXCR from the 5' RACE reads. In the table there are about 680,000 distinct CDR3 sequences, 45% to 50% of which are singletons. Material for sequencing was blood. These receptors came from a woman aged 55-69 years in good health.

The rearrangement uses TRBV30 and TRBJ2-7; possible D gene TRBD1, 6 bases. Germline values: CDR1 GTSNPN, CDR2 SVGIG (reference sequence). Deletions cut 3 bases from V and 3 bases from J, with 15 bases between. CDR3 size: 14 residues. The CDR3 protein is CAWSLQGIDYEQYF. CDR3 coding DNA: TGTGCCTGGAGCCTACAGGGAATAGACTACGAGCAGTACTTC.

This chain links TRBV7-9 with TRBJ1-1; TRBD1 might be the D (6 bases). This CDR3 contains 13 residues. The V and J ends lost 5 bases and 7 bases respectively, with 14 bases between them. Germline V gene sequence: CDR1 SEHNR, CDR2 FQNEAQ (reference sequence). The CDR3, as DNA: TGTGCCAGCAGCGCGGACAGTCAATGTGAAGCTTTCTTT. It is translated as CASSADSQCEAFF.

CDR3 in amino acids: CASRPGQGRSYEQYF. CDR3 sequence (DNA): TGTGCCAGCAGGCCAGGACAGGGGAGGTCCTACGAGCAGTACTTC. J is TRBJ2-7 and V is TRBV12-3 or TRBV12-4, with 9 bases aligning to TRBD1. Trimming took 6 bases from V and 1 from J; bases not matched to a gene: 7. This CDR3 has 15 residues.

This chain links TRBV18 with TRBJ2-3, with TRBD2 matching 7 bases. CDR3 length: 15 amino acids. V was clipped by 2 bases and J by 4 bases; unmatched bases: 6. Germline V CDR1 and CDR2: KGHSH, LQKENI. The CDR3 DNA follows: TGTGCCAGCTCACCAGGTGCGGGGGTAGCAGATACGCAGTATTTT. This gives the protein CASSPGAGVADTQYF.

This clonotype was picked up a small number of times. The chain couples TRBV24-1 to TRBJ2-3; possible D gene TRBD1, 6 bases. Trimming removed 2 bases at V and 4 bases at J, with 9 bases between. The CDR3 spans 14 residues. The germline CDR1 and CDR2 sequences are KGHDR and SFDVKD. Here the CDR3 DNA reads TGTGCCACCAGTGATTCCTCAGGGGCAGATACGCAGTATTTT. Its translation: CATSDSSGADTQYF.

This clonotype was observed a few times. DNA of the CDR3: TGCAGTGCCACTCCGCGCGATTCCTACAATGAGCAGTACTTC. It codes for CSATPRDSYNEQYF. The rearrangement links TRBV20-1 to TRBJ2-1; D is unresolved. The end of the DNA fits TRBJ2-7 better, so the J call may be wrong. This CDR3 has 14 residues. Germline CDR1 is DFQATT and CDR2 is SNEGSKA (reference sequence).

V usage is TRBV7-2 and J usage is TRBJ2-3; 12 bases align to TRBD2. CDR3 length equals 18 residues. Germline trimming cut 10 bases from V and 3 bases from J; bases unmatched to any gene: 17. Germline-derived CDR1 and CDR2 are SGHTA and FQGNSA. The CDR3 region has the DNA TGTGCCACCATTAATCTAGCGGGAGGGCCCCGCCCTACAGATACGCAGTATTTT. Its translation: CATINLAGGPRPTDTQYF.

This CDR3 reads CSVGTDGNTIYF. The CDR3 DNA reads TGCAGCGTGGGGACGGATGGAAACACCATATATTTT. The rearrangement uses TRBV29-1 and TRBJ1-3; tentative D call: TRBD1 (5 bases). This CDR3 comprises 12 residues. The V gene lost 6 bases and the J gene lost 3 bases, with 9 bases spanning the gap. Germline values: CDR1 SQVTM, CDR2 ANQGSEA.

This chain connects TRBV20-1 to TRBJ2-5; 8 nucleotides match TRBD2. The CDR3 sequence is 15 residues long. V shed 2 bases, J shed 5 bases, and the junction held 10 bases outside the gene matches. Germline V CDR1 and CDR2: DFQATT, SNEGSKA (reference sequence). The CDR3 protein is CSARPLTSEQETQYF. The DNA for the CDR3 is TGCAGTGCTAGACCTCTGACTAGCGAACAGGAGACCCAGTACTTC.

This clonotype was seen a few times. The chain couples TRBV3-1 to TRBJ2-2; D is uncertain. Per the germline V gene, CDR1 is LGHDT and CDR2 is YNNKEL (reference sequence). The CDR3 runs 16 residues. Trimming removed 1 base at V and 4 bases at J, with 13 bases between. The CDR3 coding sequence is TGTGCCAGCAGCCAAGTGCTCTGGAGCGCCACCGGGGAGCTGTTTTTT. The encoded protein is CASSQVLWSATGELFF.

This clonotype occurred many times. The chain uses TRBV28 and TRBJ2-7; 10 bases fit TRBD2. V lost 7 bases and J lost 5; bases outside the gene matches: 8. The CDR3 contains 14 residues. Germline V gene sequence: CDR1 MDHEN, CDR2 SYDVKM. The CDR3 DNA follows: TGTGCCAGCATTTATAGCGGGAGGATCAACGAGCAGTACTTC. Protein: CASIYSGRINEQYF. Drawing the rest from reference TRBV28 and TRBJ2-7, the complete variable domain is DVKVTQSSRYLVKRTGEKVFLECVQDMDHENMFWYRQDPGLGLRLIYFSYDVKMKEKGDIPEGYSVSREKKERFSLILESASTNQTSMYLCASIYSGRINEQYFGPGTRLTVT.

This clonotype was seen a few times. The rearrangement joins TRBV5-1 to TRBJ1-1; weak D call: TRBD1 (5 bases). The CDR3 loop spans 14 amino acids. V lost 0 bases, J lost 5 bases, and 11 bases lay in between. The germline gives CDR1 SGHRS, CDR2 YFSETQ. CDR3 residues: CASSLDRRGTEAFF. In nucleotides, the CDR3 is TGCGCCAGCAGCTTGGACAGGCGTGGGACTGAAGCTTTCTTT. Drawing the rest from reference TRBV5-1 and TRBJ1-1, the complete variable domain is KAGVTQTPRYLIKTRGQQVTLSCSPISGHRSVSWYQQTPGQGLQFLFEYFSETQRNKGNFPGRFSGRQFSNSRSEMNVSTLELGDSALYLCASSLDRRGTEAFFGQGTRLTVV.

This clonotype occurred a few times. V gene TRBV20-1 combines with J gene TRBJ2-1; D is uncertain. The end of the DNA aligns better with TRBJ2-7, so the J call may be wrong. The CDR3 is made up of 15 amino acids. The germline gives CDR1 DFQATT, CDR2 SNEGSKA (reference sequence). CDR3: CSASHSLLSYNEQYF. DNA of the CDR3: TGCAGTGCCAGTCACAGCCTACTCTCCTACAATGAGCAGTACTTC.

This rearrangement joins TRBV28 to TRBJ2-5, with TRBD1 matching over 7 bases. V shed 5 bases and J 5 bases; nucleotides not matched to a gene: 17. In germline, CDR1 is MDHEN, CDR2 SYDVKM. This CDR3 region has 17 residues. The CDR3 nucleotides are TGTGCCAGCAGTCAAACCGGGACAGATACTTTTTGGGAGACCCAGTACTTC. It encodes CASSQTGTDTFWETQYF.

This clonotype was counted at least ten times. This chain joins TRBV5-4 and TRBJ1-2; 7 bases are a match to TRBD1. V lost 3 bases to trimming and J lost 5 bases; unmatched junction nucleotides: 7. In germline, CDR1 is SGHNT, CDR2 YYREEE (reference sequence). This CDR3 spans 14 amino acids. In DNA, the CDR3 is TGTGCCAGCAGCTACACCGGGACAGCGTATGGCTACACCTTC. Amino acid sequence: CASSYTGTAYGYTF.

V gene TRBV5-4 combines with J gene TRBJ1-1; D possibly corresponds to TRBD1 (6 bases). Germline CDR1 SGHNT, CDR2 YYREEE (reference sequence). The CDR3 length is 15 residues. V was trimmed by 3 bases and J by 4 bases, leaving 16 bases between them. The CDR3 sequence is CASSSGGGHGTEAFF. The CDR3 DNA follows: TGTGCCAGCAGCTCGGGGGGCGGGCATGGCACTGAAGCTTTCTTT. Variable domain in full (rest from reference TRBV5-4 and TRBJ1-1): ETGVTQSPTHLIKTRGQQVTLRCSSQSGHNTVSWYQQALGQGPQFIFQYYREEENGRGNFPPRFSGLQFPNYSSELNVNALELDDSALYLCASSSGGGHGTEAFFGQGTRLTVV.

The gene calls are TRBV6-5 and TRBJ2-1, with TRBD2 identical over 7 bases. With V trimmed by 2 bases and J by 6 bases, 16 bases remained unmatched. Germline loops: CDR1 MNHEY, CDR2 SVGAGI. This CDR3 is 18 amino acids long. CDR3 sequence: CASSYPQEGAGSRNEQFF. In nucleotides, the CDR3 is TGTGCCAGCAGTTACCCCCAGGAGGGAGCGGGAAGTCGCAATGAGCAGTTCTTC.

The CDR3 sequence: CASSRGQLTSGRAHEQYF. CDR3 in DNA: TGTGCCAGCAGCCGTGGACAGCTGACTAGCGGGAGGGCCCACGAGCAGTACTTC. The chain employs TRBV6-1 and TRBJ2-1; TRBD2 matches at 14 bases. The tail of the sequence fits TRBJ2-7 better, so the J call may be wrong. Germline V gene sequence: CDR1 MNHNS, CDR2 SASEGT. CDR3 length: 18 residues.